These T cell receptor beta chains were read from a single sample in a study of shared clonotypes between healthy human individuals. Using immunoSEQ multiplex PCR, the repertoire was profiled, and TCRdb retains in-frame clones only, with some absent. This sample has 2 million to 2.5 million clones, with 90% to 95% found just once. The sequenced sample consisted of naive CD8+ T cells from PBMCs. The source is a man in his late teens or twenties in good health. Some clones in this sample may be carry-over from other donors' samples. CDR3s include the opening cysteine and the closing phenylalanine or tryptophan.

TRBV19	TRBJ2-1	CASSIDQRGQFF
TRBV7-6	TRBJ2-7	CATRAGGEDEQYF
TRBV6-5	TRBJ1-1	CASSYRGAVNTEAFF
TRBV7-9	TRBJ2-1	CASSPGVGQGAPSYNEQFF
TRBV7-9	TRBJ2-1	CASSYKVRGSSYNEQFF
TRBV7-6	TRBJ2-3	CASSPEGTSGSTDTQYF
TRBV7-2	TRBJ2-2	CAHGTTTGELFF
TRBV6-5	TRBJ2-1	CASSLTRYNEQFF
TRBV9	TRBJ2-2	CASSVTGLAGGWDTGELFF
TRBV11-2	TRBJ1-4	CASSYRGKNEKLFF
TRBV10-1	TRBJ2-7	CARKRQVGGRVYEQYF
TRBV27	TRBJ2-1	CASSPGAGGGNEQFF
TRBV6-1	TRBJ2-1	CASSERDENRGLDNEQFF
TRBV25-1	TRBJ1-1	CASSESGTYTEAFF
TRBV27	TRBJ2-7	CASRPRGGGVYEQYF
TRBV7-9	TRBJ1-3	CASSPDRGPGNTIYF
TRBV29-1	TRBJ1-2	CSDGTATGYYGYTF
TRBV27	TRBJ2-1	CASRADPVDEQFF
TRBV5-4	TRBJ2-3	CASSLKRESTDTQYF
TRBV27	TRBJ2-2	CASSTSMTTGELFF
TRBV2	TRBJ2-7	CASRGQSYEQYF
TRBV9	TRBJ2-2	CASSVSATGELFF
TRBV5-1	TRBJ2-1	CASSILQLAGAYNEQFF
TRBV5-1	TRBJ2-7	CASSLTASSSEQYF
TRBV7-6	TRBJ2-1	CASSSPRHNRSYNEQFF
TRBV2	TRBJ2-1	CASSGLGSGVGSSYNEQFF
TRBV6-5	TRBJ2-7	CASRNTGSEQYF
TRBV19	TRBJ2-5	CASSIRTQETQYF
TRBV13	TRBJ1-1	CASSPNIPNTEAFF
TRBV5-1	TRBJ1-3	CASSSRTGMDGNTIYF
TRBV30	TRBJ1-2	CASPARGQGYYGYTF
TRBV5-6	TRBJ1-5	CATGYQPRHF
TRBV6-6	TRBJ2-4	CASSSGLVLNIQYF
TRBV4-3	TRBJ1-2	CASSQGRSAPYGYTF
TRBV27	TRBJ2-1	CASSPIPRVIGGDEQFF
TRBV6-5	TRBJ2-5	CASSYRSEQETQYF
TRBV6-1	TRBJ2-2	CASSELPRQGTGELFF
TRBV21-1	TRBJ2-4	CASSSPPYRALPKNIQYF
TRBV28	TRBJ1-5	CASSLLSRNQPQHF
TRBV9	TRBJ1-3	CASSVGSGNTIYF
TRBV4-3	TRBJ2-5	CASSPRVERRETQYF